This T cell receptor (beta chain) was obtained from a study of cytomegalovirus exposure and HLA in healthy donors. Study as a whole: There were roughly 110 million unique TCR beta sequences, drawn from around 180 million T cells, in an earlier analysis. Of a few hundred genotyped donors, approximately 80% clustered with self-reported Caucasian donors. Findings and caveats of the study: Roughly uniform depth of sequencing across donors was assumed in presence/absence analyses.

PCR amplification relied on 60 Vbeta primers (plus 13 Jbeta primers). Method: immunoSEQ multiplex PCR; TCRdb's copy keeps in-frame clones and lacks some. The profile shows roughly 150,000 clones, roughly 80% of them singletons. As for this clone: The antigen is unknown.

The germline gives CDR1 SGHRS, CDR2 YFSETQ. The CDR3 contains 16 residues. Trimming shortened V by 4 bases and J by 0 bases, and 13 bases separated the two germline ends. The TCR comes from a woman aged 40 to 50 in good health and CMV-seronegative. Sequencing was done on a sample of PBMCs. The chain recombines TRBV5-1 with TRBJ1-4, with D tentatively TRBD1 (5 bases). The CDR3 protein is CASSQDTTATNEKLFF. CDR3 coding DNA: TGCGCCAGCAGCCAGGACACCACTGCAACTAATGAAAAACTGTTTTTT.